The 9 T cell receptor beta chains below were found in one sample sequenced in a study of blood T cell repertoires in COVID-19. Measured with immunoSEQ multiplex PCR; TCRdb has only the in-frame clones, and not every one. The sample lists 400,000 or so clones; around 87% were seen once. The sequenced sample consisted of PBMCs or T cells enriched from blood (not recorded which). All receptors come from a man aged 40-50 years in a cohort exposed to, infected with or recovered from COVID-19 (not recorded which).

The chain uses TRBV4-1 and TRBJ1-4; D not certain. The germline V gene encodes CDR1 MGHRA and CDR2 YSYEKL. V shed 4 bases and J shed 6 bases, with 15 bases lying between them. The CDR3 contains 15 residues. This CDR3 reads CASSRGRSEDEKLFF. The CDR3 DNA reads TGCGCCAGCAGCCGAGGGAGGTCGGAGGATGAAAAACTGTTTTTT.

The J gene is TRBJ2-5, the V gene TRBV11-2; TRBD2 might be the D (6 bases). Trimming took off 5 bases at V and 3 bases at J, with 10 bases between the two ends. Germline V gives CDR1 SGHAT, CDR2 FQNNGV. The CDR3 consists of 13 residues. CDR3 loop: CASSQGLKETQYF. The CDR3 DNA sequence: TGTGCCAGCAGCCAGGGACTTAAAGAGACCCAGTACTTC.

This chain joins TRBV30 and TRBJ1-6, with D maybe TRBD1 (6 bases). The CDR3 is 15 amino acids. V lost 1 base and J lost 10, with 17 bases in between. CDR1 GTSNPN and CDR2 SVGIG come from the germline V gene (reference sequence). CDR3 protein: CAWSAKGHSQSPLHF. The DNA of the CDR3 is TGTGCCTGGAGTGCGAAGGGACATTCCCAATCACCCCTCCACTTT.

V gene TRBV27 combines with J gene TRBJ2-7; D possibly corresponds to TRBD2 (5 bases). This CDR3 comprises 15 residues. Germline V CDR1 and CDR2: MNHEY, SMNVEV (reference sequence). Trimming left V 1 base short and J 6 bases short, with 16 bases between. The DNA of the CDR3 is TGTGCCAGCAGTTTATACCCGGGATATAGTGGCGAGCAGTACTTC. Its translation: CASSLYPGYSGEQYF.

The chain combines TRBV11-2 with TRBJ1-2, with D perhaps matching TRBD1 (5 bases). This CDR3 contains 15 residues. Germline V gene lookup returns CDR1 SGHAT and CDR2 FQNNGV. The V end lost 0 bases, the J end lost 4 bases, and 12 bases lay between the germline ends. The CDR3 is CASSLDRGSGYGYTF. Here the CDR3 DNA reads TGTGCCAGCAGCTTAGATCGGGGGTCGGGCTATGGCTACACCTTC.

This chain joins TRBV10-3 and TRBJ2-7, with 8 bases aligning to TRBD1. The CDR3 totals 13 residues. The germline CDR1 and CDR2 sequences are ENHRY and SYGVKD. J was trimmed by 5 bases and V by 10 bases; bases with no gene match: 10. The CDR3 reads CATGRDRINEQYF. CDR3 coding DNA: TGTGCCACAGGACGGGACAGGATCAACGAGCAGTACTTC.

This clone occurred a few times. The V call is TRBV4-1, the J call TRBJ1-3; 9 bases agree with TRBD1. The V and J ends lost 3 bases and 2 bases, in that order; junction bases with no gene match: 14. Germline V gene lookup returns CDR1 MGHRA and CDR2 YSYEKL. The CDR3 has 19 residues. The CDR3 DNA follows: TGCGCCAGCAGCCACGAGCCGGGACAGGGTACTCTGACTGGAAACACCATATATTTT. Amino acids: CASSHEPGQGTLTGNTIYF.

This chain uses TRBV29-1 with TRBJ1-5, with 10 bases lining up with TRBD1. CDR3 size: 15 residues. Per germline, CDR1 SQVTM and CDR2 ANQGSEA. The junction had 6 bases not matched to a gene; V was cut back by 5 bases and J by 2 bases. The CDR3 is CSVRQGASGNQPQHF. The CDR3 region has the DNA TGCAGCGTTCGACAGGGGGCCAGCGGCAATCAGCCCCAGCATTTT.

V is TRBV18 and J is TRBJ2-5; TRBD1 might be the D (5 bases). Trimming took off 1 base at V and 5 bases at J, with 11 bases between the two ends. CDR3 length: 14 amino acids. Germline V lookup: CDR1 KGHSH, CDR2 LQKENI. This chain's CDR3 is CASSPQQGWETQYF. The CDR3 DNA follows: TGTGCCAGCTCACCACAGCAGGGATGGGAGACCCAGTACTTC.